The 29 T cell receptor beta chains reported below all come from one sample, sequenced in a study of identical twins. Via MiXCR, TCRdb re-called the 5' RACE reads, giving one row per CDR3 protein. Among hundreds of thousands of distinct CDR3 sequences listed, 6.5% to 9.5% were seen once. The data also belong to a second study, concerning yellow fever vaccine responses in identical twins.

Sequenced input: memory (CD45RO+) T cells sorted from blood. Receptors were obtained from a woman aged 18-29 years in good health.

This clonotype has only a few counts. This chain joins TRBV15 and TRBJ2-7; no reliable D call. The germline V gene encodes CDR1 LNHNV and CDR2 YYDKDF (reference sequence). V was shortened by 0 bases and J by 6 bases, with 9 bases between the two germline ends. The CDR3 totals 13 residues. The CDR3 reads CATSRDLGSEQYV. Written as DNA, the CDR3 is TGTGCCACCAGCAGAGATCTTGGTTCCGAGCAGTACGTC.

This clonotype showed up many times. The CDR3 DNA reads as TGTGCCAGCAGACTAGCGGTAGGCTCTGGGGCCAACGTCCTGACTTTC. Amino acids: CASRLAVGSGANVLTF. The chain carries TRBV27 and TRBJ2-6; TRBD2 agrees at 8 bases. CDR3 length: 16 residues. The V gene end was trimmed by 6 bases and the J gene end by 0 bases; junction bases not matched to a gene: 4. CDR1 MNHEY and CDR2 SMNVEV come from the germline V gene (reference sequence). The variable domain in full, completed from reference TRBV27 and TRBJ2-6, reads EAQVTQNPRYLITVTGKKLTVTCSQNMNHEYMSWYRQDPGLGLRQIYYSMNVEVTDKGDVPEGYKVSRKEKRNFPLILESPSPNQTSLYFCASRLAVGSGANVLTFGAGSRLTVL.

In this sample, this clonotype turned up a few times. The chain carries TRBV19 and TRBJ2-7, with 15 bases aligning to TRBD2. The germline gives CDR1 LNHDA, CDR2 SQIVND (reference sequence). The CDR3 is 17 residues long. With 8 bases clipped from V and 6 bases from J, the junction kept 14 bases outside the gene matches. In nucleotides, the CDR3 is TGTGCCAGTGGCCAGTTCGGGACTAGCGGGAGGTTGGGCGAGCAGTACTTC. Its protein is CASGQFGTSGRLGEQYF.

The sample holds a few counts of this clonotype. The chain links TRBV9 to TRBJ2-3, with D possibly TRBD1 on 6 matching bases. The CDR3 length is 14 residues. Germline V gives CDR1 SGDLS, CDR2 YYNGEE. V lost 0 bases and J lost 2, with 7 bases in between. The CDR3 coding sequence is TGTGCCAGCAGCGTAGAGGGGGTCACAGATACGCAGTATTTT. This encodes CASSVEGVTDTQYF.

The rearrangement links TRBV5-6 to TRBJ2-4; D might be TRBD2 (5 bases). Trimming left V 4 bases short and J 0 bases short, with 14 bases between. CDR1 is SGHDT, CDR2 YYEEEE, per germline. The CDR3 consists of 16 residues. The chain's CDR3 is CASSEPERGAKNIQYF. In DNA form, the CDR3 reads TGTGCCAGCAGCGAGCCCGAACGGGGAGCCAAAAACATTCAGTACTTC.

This clonotype was detected a few times. V usage is TRBV6-5 and J usage is TRBJ2-5; the D is unclear. Per the germline V gene, CDR1 is MNHEY and CDR2 is SVGAGI. Deletions cut 0 bases from V and 1 base from J, with 6 bases between. This CDR3 region has 14 residues. CDR3 nucleotide sequence: TGTGCCAGCAGTTACTCGCACTCCCAAGAGACCCAGTACTTC. Residues: CASSYSHSQETQYF.

This clonotype was observed a few times. V usage is TRBV20-1 and J usage is TRBJ1-6; the D is unclear. V was pared by 0 bases and J by 0 bases, with 12 bases between. This CDR3 is 17 amino acids long. The germline V gene has CDR1 DFQATT and CDR2 SNEGSKA (reference sequence). In DNA, the CDR3 is TGCAGTGCTAGAGATCGTGGGTCCAGCTCCTATAATTCACCCCTCCACTTT. Translating gives CSARDRGSSSYNSPLHF.

Ten or more counts support this clonotype. The chain recombines TRBV7-9 with TRBJ1-4; D unresolved. CDR1 and CDR2 from the germline V gene are SEHNR and FQNEAQ (reference sequence). The CDR3 runs to 14 residues. Trimming shortened V by 4 bases and J by 5 bases, and 11 bases separated the two germline ends. The CDR3 reads CASSSGRVNEKLFF. Here the CDR3 DNA reads TGTGCCAGCAGCTCGGGAAGGGTGAATGAAAAACTGTTTTTT.

The CDR3 DNA is TGTGCCAGCAACTTGCCCCCGAGGGTGGCTGGCTACACCTTC. Residues: CASNLPPRVAGYTF. The chain joins TRBV6-1 to TRBJ1-2; D not resolved. Germline V gene data show CDR1 as MNHNS and CDR2 as SASEGT. Trimming shortened V by 7 bases and J by 7 bases, and 19 bases separated the two germline ends. The CDR3 spans 14 residues.

This clonotype came up a few times. This sequence joins TRBV24-1 and TRBJ2-3, with D unclear. Deletions cut 3 bases from V and 3 bases from J, with 18 bases between. The germline V gene has CDR1 KGHDR and CDR2 SFDVKD. This CDR3 contains 17 residues. In DNA form, the CDR3 reads TGTGCCACCAGTGATAAGGGCTTAGCCGTTGGTACAGATACGCAGTATTTT. This translates into CATSDKGLAVGTDTQYF.

This clonotype was counted ten times or more. The chain is built from TRBV3-1 and TRBJ2-6; D is undetermined. The length of the CDR3 is 16 residues. Looked up from germline, CDR1 is LGHDT and CDR2 is YNNKEL (reference sequence). V was pared by 0 bases and J by 0 bases, with 6 bases between. CDR3 sequence (DNA): TGTGCCAGCAGCCAAGATTGGGCCTCTGGGGCCAACGTCCTGACTTTC. Translation gives CASSQDWASGANVLTF. Combining the CDR3 with reference TRBV3-1 and TRBJ2-6 gives the whole variable domain DTAVSQTPKYLVTQMGNDKSIKCEQNLGHDTMYWYKQDSKKFLKIMFSYNNKELIINETVPNRFSPKSPDKAHLNLHINSLELGDSAVYFCASSQDWASGANVLTFGAGSRLTVL.

This clonotype was picked up many times. The chain carries TRBV2 and TRBJ1-5; D gene ambiguous. Germline V CDR1 and CDR2: SNHLY, FYNNEI. This CDR3 comprises 13 residues. V lost 5 bases and J 3 bases, leaving 8 bases between the germline ends. The CDR3 protein is CASSRENNQPQHF. CDR3 bases: TGTGCCAGCAGTCGGGAAAACAATCAGCCCCAGCATTTT.

The J gene is TRBJ2-5, the V gene TRBV24-1; no clear D. V was cut by 0 bases and J by 4 bases, with 5 bases left in between. CDR1 KGHDR and CDR2 SFDVKD come from the germline V gene. This CDR3 has 13 amino acids. CDR3 region: CATSDLWTETQYF. The CDR3 region has the DNA TGTGCCACCAGTGATTTGTGGACAGAGACCCAGTACTTC.

The chain joins TRBV6-4 to TRBJ2-7; D gene unclear. V was cut by 0 bases and J by 0 bases, with 15 bases left in between. The CDR3 extends over 17 amino acids. Germline loops: CDR1 MRHNA, CDR2 SNTAGT. DNA for the CDR3: TGTGCCAGCAGTGACTCTCTGGGTAGCTTAAGCTCCTACGAGCAGTACGTC. It codes for CASSDSLGSLSSYEQYV.

The gene calls are TRBV3-1 and TRBJ2-1, with D possibly matching TRBD2 (6 bases). There are 14 residues in the CDR3. Looked up from germline, CDR1 is LGHDT and CDR2 is YNNKEL (reference sequence). Trimming stripped 8 bases from V and 2 bases from J, with 13 bases between. CDR3 in DNA: TGTGCCAGCGCCGCGGGCGGGACCTACAATGAGCAGTTCTTC. This encodes CASAAGGTYNEQFF.

This clonotype was counted ten times or more. The rearrangement links TRBV27 to TRBJ1-2, with 8 bases identical to TRBD1. This CDR3 comprises 15 residues. The V segment lost 5 bases and the J segment 5 bases; nucleotides outside the gene matches: 10. CDR1 MNHEY and CDR2 SMNVEV come from the germline V gene (reference sequence). The CDR3 DNA follows: TGTGCCAGCAGTCCCCAACTCGACAGGGGTTATGGCTACACCTTC. It specifies CASSPQLDRGYGYTF.

This clonotype was counted a few times. This rearrangement joins TRBV5-1 to TRBJ2-4; tentative D call: TRBD1 (7 bases). The CDR3 loop spans 14 amino acids. Germline V gene sequence: CDR1 SGHRS, CDR2 YFSETQ. V lost 2 bases to trimming and J lost 9 bases, with 15 bases between them. CDR3 sequence (DNA): TGCGCCAGCAGCTTACAGGGGCAGGAGGGCATTCAGTACTTC. Translating it yields CASSLQGQEGIQYF. Full variable domain (remainder filled in from reference TRBV5-1 and TRBJ2-4): KAGVTQTPRYLIKTRGQQVTLSCSPISGHRSVSWYQQTPGQGLQFLFEYFSETQRNKGNFPGRFSGRQFSNSRSEMNVSTLELGDSALYLCASSLQGQEGIQYFGAGTRLSVL.

The chain uses TRBV11-2 and TRBJ1-4; no definite D call. The germline CDR1 and CDR2 sequences are SGHAT and FQNNGV. Trimming shortened V by 3 bases and J by 9 bases, and 11 bases separated the two germline ends. The CDR3 runs to 13 residues. This CDR3 is CASSFFDRKKLFF. In nucleotides, the CDR3 is TGTGCCAGCAGCTTTTTCGACCGGAAAAAACTGTTTTTT.

In this sample, this clonotype turned up a few times. This chain links TRBV23-1 with TRBJ2-6; TRBD2 might be the D (6 bases). TRBV23-1 is assigned to the ORF class and has an uncertain function. The CDR3 totals 22 residues. Trimming removed 6 bases at V and 1 base at J, with 31 bases between. As DNA, the CDR3 is TGCGCCAGCAGGGGCACAGGTTTTAACGGGGGAACCTCGGAATCTGGGGCCAACGTCCTGACTTTC. Encoded protein: CASRGTGFNGGTSESGANVLTF.

This clonotype was counted at least ten times. This chain uses TRBV5-6 with TRBJ2-5; D perhaps matches TRBD1 (6 bases). V lost 4 bases, J lost 1 base, and 17 bases lay in between. CDR1 and CDR2 from the germline V gene are SGHDT and YYEEEE. CDR3 length: 16 amino acids. The DNA of the CDR3 is TGTGCCAGCAGCATAATGAACAGGGTCCTCCAAGAGACCCAGTACTTC. It encodes CASSIMNRVLQETQYF.

This clonotype was picked up a small number of times. The J gene is TRBJ2-7, the V gene TRBV29-1; D is perhaps TRBD1 (5 bases). The CDR3 length is 11 residues. Germline CDR1 and CDR2: SQVTM and ANQGSEA. Trimming stripped 3 bases from V and 9 bases from J, with 12 bases between. For the CDR3, the DNA is TGCAGCGTTGAGGCAGGGAATGGGCAGTACTTC. This sequence encodes CSVEAGNGQYF.

This chain uses TRBV3-1 with TRBJ2-7; 11 bases fit TRBD2. V was pared by 4 bases and J by 6 bases, with 17 bases of the junction left unmatched. Germline V lookup: CDR1 LGHDT, CDR2 YNNKEL (reference sequence). The CDR3 extends over 18 amino acids. The CDR3 bases are TGTGCCAGCAGCCGAGAATCCGGGACTAGCGGAAGGGCGCCCGAGCAGTACTTC. Amino acids: CASSRESGTSGRAPEQYF.

This clonotype turned up a few times. V is TRBV7-7 and J is TRBJ2-1; 12 nucleotides line up with TRBD2. Germline loops: CDR1 SSHAT, CDR2 FNYEAQ (reference sequence). CDR3 size: 17 residues. V lost 5 bases, J lost 8 bases, and 13 bases stayed unmatched. Here the CDR3 reads CASSPDVWTSGTDEQFF. DNA for the CDR3: TGTGCCAGCAGCCCCGACGTGTGGACTAGCGGGACTGATGAGCAGTTCTTC.

The chain recombines TRBV27 with TRBJ1-1; possibly TRBD1 for D (5 bases). The CDR3 consists of 12 residues. V was trimmed by 6 bases and J by 1 base, leaving 6 bases between them. Looked up from germline, CDR1 is MNHEY and CDR2 is SMNVEV (reference sequence). CDR3 amino acids: CASRGQNTEAFF. CDR3 DNA sequence: TGTGCCAGCAGAGGACAGAACACTGAAGCTTTCTTT.

A few counts support this clonotype. The rearrangement links TRBV6-1 to TRBJ2-1; TRBD1 matches 9 bases. Germline CDR1 MNHNS, CDR2 SASEGT. V lost 7 bases to trimming and J lost 6 bases; unmatched junction nucleotides: 10. The CDR3 is 15 amino acids. This CDR3 reads CASTPTGGIFNEQFF. The DNA for the CDR3 is TGTGCCAGCACCCCCACAGGGGGCATCTTCAATGAGCAGTTCTTC.

This chain connects TRBV3-1 to TRBJ2-1; TRBD2 aligns across 7 bases. CDR1 is LGHDT and CDR2 is YNNKEL in the germline V gene (reference sequence). The CDR3 consists of 17 residues. J was trimmed by 4 bases and V by 4 bases; bases with no gene match: 13. The CDR3 bases are TGTGCCAGCAGCCCCTACCCGGGACTACCCTTATACAATGAGCAGTTCTTC. Amino acid sequence: CASSPYPGLPLYNEQFF.

This clonotype was seen ten or more times. CDR3 nucleotides: TGTGCCACCGGACAGGGAAATGGCTACACCTTC. Translation gives CATGQGNGYTF. The chain links TRBV25-1 to TRBJ1-2; 8 nucleotides match TRBD1. V dropped 10 bases and J dropped 6; count of bases not matched to a gene: 4. This CDR3 has 11 residues. CDR1 is MGHDK and CDR2 is SYGVNS in the germline V gene.

This clonotype was seen many times. This rearrangement joins TRBV5-1 to TRBJ2-3; D not certain. From germline, CDR1 is SGHRS and CDR2 YFSETQ. The CDR3 has 13 amino acids. The ends were cut back, 5 bases at V and 3 bases at J, with 10 bases in the middle. The CDR3 protein is CASRWASTDTQYF. Here the CDR3 DNA reads TGCGCCAGCAGGTGGGCGTCGACAGATACGCAGTATTTT.

This clonotype occurred a few times. The V call is TRBV6-2 or TRBV6-3, the J call TRBJ2-1; no clear D gene. Trimming took off 3 bases at V and 9 bases at J, with 18 bases between the two ends. CDR3 length equals 15 residues. CDR1 and CDR2 from the germline V gene are MNHEY and SVGEGT. The CDR3 region has the DNA TGTGCCAGCAGTTATGGACCCACTTTTAGTGGTGAGCAGTTCTTC. Amino acid sequence: CASSYGPTFSGEQFF.